The clone carrying this T cell receptor (beta chain) has ten or more counts. These data originate in a study of T-cell reconstitution after alpha-beta-depleted transplantation in children. The TCRbeta library incorporated unique molecular identifiers. TCRdb redid the calling of the PCR reads with MiXCR, one entry per CDR3 protein. The data contain about 400,000 distinct CDR3 sequences, roughly 20% of them singletons. This CDR3 has 15 residues. Trimming left V 1 base short and J 0 bases short, with 7 bases between. The sequence was collected from a human donor who donated a stem cell graft to a child with acute myeloid leukemia. The rearrangement uses TRBV12-3 or TRBV12-4 and TRBJ1-3; tentatively, D is TRBD1 (5 bases). The starting material was PBMCs from the stem cell graft donor, obtained from the stem cell graft. CDR3 loop: CASSLGGLSGNTIYF. Here the CDR3 DNA reads TGTGCCAGCAGTTTAGGGGGCCTCTCTGGAAACACCATATATTTT.